What follows are 6 T cell receptor beta chains derived from one specimen sequenced in a study of blood T cell repertoires in COVID-19. TCRdb's copy holds only in-frame clones and misses some; the assay was immunoSEQ multiplex PCR. The sample includes some 250,000 clones, approximately 84% of them seen just once. Sequencing used PBMCs or T cells enriched from blood (not recorded which). These receptors all stem from a man aged 35 to 55 who had recovered from COVID-19.

The chain joins TRBV30 to TRBJ1-6; 8 bases are a match to TRBD1. CDR3 size: 14 residues. Germline V CDR1 and CDR2: GTSNPN, SVGIG (reference sequence). J gave up 6 bases and V 2 bases, and 3 bases lay outside the gene matches. The CDR3 DNA reads as TGTGCCTGGAGTACGACAGGGGCTAATTCACCCCTCCACTTT. The encoded protein is CAWSTTGANSPLHF.

The chain uses TRBV6-5 and TRBJ2-3; 8 bases are shared with TRBD2. V lost 10 bases and J lost 1; bases outside the gene matches: 10. The germline V gene encodes CDR1 MNHEY and CDR2 SVGAGI. The CDR3 loop spans 15 amino acids. Here the CDR3 DNA reads TGTGCCACAGCGGGAGATCCCCGCGGCACAGATACGCAGTATTTT. Its protein is CATAGDPRGTDTQYF.

J is TRBJ1-2 and V is TRBV7-2, with D hard to call. The ends were cut back, 2 bases at V and 2 bases at J, with 15 bases in the middle. This CDR3 is built from 16 residues. Per germline, CDR1 SGHTA and CDR2 FQGNSA. CDR3 amino acids: CASSLLPGVPNYGYTF. Written as DNA, the CDR3 is TGTGCCAGCAGCTTACTCCCCGGGGTGCCCAACTATGGCTACACCTTC.

The chain joins TRBV2 to TRBJ1-4, with a possible D match to TRBD1 (6 bases). V gave up 5 bases and J gave up 3 bases, with 13 bases separating them. Germline V gives CDR1 SNHLY, CDR2 FYNNEI. The CDR3 consists of 15 residues. The chain's CDR3 is CASSPQGLANEKLFF. The CDR3 nucleotides are TGTGCCAGCAGTCCACAGGGTTTGGCTAATGAAAAACTGTTTTTT.

The chain combines TRBV18 with TRBJ2-7, with TRBD1 identical over 7 bases. Germline trimming cut 3 bases from V and 1 base from J; bases unmatched to any gene: 3. CDR1 is KGHSH, CDR2 LQKENI, per germline. The CDR3 consists of 14 residues. DNA of the CDR3: TGTGCCAGCTCACCGGCCAGGGGGTCCTACGAGCAGTACTTC. This encodes CASSPARGSYEQYF.

The chain links TRBV28 to TRBJ1-6; 8 nucleotides align to TRBD1. Per the germline V gene, CDR1 is MDHEN and CDR2 is SYDVKM. Trimming took 5 bases from V and 9 from J; bases not matched to a gene: 9. This CDR3 is 15 amino acids long. CDR3 loop: CASSPWTGRVSPLHF. The CDR3 DNA reads TGTGCCAGCAGTCCCTGGACAGGGAGGGTTTCACCCCTCCACTTT. The variable domain in full, completed from reference TRBV28 and TRBJ1-6, reads DVKVTQSSRYLVKRTGEKVFLECVQDMDHENMFWYRQDPGLGLRLIYFSYDVKMKEKGDIPEGYSVSREKKERFSLILESASTNQTSMYLCASSPWTGRVSPLHFGNGTRLTVT.